This TCR beta chain was found in a study of T cell repertoires in cytomegalovirus infection. At the level of the study: Public TCR beta signatures indicated both CMV infection and matching HLA type.

MiXCR, run by TCRdb on the reads, gives a single entry per CDR3 protein. The sample lists over 250,000 distinct CDR3 sequences, approximately 22% occurring once. The V and J ends lost 4 bases and 4 bases, in that order; junction bases with no gene match: 7. Germline assignment: CDR1 KGHSH and CDR2 LQKENI. The CDR3 extends over 16 amino acids. This clonotype was seen a single time. Its antigen is currently unknown. General study findings and limits: Accumulated public TCR beta family frequency recognized individuals carrying CMV together with the relevant HLA. Dominating the ex vivo response were HLA-C-restricted CMV-specific TCR beta clonotypes.

Sequenced material: cultured PBMCs, taken from culture after CMV antigen stimulation. V and J are TRBV18 and TRBJ2-1, with 10 nucleotides matching TRBD2. The source is a human donor in good health (CMV status not recorded). Some clones in this sample may be carry-over from other donors' samples. The CDR3 sequence is CASSLRSAGGYNEQFF. DNA for the CDR3: TGTGCCAGCTCACTTCGATCAGCGGGAGGGTACAATGAGCAGTTCTTC.